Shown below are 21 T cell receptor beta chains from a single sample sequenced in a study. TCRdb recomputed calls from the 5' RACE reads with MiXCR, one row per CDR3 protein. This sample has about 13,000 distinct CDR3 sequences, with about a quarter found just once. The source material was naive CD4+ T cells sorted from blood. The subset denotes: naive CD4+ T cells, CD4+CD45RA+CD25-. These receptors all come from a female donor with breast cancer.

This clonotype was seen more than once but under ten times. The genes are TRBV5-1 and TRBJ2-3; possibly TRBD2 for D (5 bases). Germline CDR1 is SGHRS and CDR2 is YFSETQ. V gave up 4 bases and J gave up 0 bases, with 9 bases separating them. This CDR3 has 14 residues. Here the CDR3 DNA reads TGCGCCAGCAGCCAGAGGACTAGCACAGATACGCAGTATTTT. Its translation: CASSQRTSTDTQYF.

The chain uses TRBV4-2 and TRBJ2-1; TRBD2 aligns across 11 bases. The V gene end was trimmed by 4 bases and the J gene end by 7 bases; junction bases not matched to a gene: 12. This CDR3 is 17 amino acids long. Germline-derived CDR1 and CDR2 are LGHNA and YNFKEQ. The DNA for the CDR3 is TGTGCCAGCAGCCTCCTCATTAGCGGGAGGGCCAATAATGAGCAGTTCTTC. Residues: CASSLLISGRANNEQFF.

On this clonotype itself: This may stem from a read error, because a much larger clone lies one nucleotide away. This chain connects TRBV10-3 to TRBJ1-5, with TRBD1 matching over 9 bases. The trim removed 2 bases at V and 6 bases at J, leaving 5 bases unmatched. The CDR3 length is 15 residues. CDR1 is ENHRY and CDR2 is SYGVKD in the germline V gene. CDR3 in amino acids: CAISETGGWAQPQHF. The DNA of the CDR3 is TGTGCCATCAGTGAGACAGGGGGCTGGGCTCAGCCCCAGCATTTT.

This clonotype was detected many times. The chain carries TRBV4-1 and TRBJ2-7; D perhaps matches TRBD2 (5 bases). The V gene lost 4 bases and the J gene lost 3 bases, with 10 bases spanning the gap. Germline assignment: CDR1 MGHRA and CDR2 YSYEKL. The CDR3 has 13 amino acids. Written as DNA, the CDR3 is TGCGCCAGCAGCCCCGGCGGGCGCTACGAGCAGTACTTC. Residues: CASSPGGRYEQYF.

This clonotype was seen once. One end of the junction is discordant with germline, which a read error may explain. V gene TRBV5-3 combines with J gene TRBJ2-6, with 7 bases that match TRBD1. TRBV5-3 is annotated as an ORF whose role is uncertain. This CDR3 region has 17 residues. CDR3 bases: TGTGCCAGAAGCTTGGTCAGGGGGAGCTCTGGGGCCATCGTCCTGACTTTC. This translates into CARSLVRGSSGAIVLTF.

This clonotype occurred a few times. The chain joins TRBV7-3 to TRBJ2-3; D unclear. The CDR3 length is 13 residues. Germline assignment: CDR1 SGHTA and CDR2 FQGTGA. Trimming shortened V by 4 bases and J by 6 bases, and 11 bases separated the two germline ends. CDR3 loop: CASSSYEADTQYF. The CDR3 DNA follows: TGTGCCAGCAGCTCCTACGAGGCCGATACGCAGTATTTT.

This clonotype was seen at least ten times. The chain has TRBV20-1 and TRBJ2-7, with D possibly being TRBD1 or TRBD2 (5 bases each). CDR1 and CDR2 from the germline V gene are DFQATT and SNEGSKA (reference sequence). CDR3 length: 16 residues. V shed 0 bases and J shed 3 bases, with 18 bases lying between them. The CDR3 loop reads CSARDPKGTSGYEQYF. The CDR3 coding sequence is TGCAGTGCTAGAGATCCGAAAGGGACCTCGGGCTACGAGCAGTACTTC.

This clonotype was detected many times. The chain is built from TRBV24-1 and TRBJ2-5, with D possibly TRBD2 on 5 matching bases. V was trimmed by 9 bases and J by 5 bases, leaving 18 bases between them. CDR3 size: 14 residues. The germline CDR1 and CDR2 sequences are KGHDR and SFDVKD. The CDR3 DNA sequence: TGTGCCACCGGCGGAGGTTCCCTTTGGGAGACCCAGTACTTC. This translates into CATGGGSLWETQYF.

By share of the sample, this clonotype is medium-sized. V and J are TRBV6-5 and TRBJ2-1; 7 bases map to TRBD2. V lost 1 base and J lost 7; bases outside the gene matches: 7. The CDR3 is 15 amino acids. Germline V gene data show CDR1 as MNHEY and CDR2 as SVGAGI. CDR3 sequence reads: CASSYLGEGRNEQFF. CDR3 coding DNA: TGTGCCAGCAGTTACTTGGGGGAGGGCCGGAATGAGCAGTTCTTC.

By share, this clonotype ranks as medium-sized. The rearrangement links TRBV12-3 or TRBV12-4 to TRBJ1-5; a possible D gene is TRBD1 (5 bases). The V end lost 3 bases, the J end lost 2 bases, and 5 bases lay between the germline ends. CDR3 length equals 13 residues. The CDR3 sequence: CASSLTGNQPQHF. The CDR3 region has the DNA TGTGCCAGCAGTTTGACAGGCAATCAGCCCCAGCATTTT.

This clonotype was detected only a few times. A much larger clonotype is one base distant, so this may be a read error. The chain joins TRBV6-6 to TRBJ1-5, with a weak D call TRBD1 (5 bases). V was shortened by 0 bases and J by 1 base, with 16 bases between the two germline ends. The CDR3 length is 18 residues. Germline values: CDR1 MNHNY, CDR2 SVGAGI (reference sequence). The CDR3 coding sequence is TGTGCCAGCAGTTACTCGACCCAGGGACTGCGGAGCAATCAGCCCCAGCATTTT. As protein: CASSYSTQGLRSNQPQHF.

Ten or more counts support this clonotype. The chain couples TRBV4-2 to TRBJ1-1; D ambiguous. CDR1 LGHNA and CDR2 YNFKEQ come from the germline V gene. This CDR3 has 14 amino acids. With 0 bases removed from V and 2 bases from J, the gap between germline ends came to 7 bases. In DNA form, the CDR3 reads TGTGCCAGCAGCCAAGAGGTCCGTAACACTGAAGCTTTCTTT. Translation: CASSQEVRNTEAFF.

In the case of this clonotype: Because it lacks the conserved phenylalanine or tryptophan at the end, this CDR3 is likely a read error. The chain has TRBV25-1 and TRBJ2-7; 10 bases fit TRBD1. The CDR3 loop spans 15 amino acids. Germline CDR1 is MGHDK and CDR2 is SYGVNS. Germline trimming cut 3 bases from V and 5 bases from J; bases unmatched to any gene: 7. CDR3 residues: CASSDSGTGAHEQYL. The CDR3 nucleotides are TGTGCCAGCAGTGATTCCGGGACAGGGGCCCACGAGCAGTACCTC.

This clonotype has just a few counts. Here the CDR3 DNA reads TGTGCCAGCAGCTTAGTAGGACGTACTGAAGCTTTCTTT. Protein product: CASSLVGRTEAFF. The chain carries TRBV11-2 and TRBJ1-1; unclear D gene. The CDR3 has 13 residues. V lost 1 base and J 5 bases, leaving 8 bases between the germline ends. Germline CDR1 reads SGHAT; CDR2 reads FQNNGV.

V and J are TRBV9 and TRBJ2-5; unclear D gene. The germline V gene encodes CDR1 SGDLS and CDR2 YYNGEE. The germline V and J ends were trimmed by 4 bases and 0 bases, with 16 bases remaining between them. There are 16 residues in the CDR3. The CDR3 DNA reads TGTGCCAGCAGCACCCCTCTAGGATCGCACCAAGAGACCCAGTACTTC. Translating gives CASSTPLGSHQETQYF.

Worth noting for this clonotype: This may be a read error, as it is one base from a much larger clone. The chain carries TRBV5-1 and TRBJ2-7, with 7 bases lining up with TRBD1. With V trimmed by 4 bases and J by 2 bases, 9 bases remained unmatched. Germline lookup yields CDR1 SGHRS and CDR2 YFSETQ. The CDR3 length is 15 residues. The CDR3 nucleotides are TGCGCCAGCAGCCAACGACAGGGAGACCCCTACGAGCAGTACTTC. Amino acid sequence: CASSQRQGDPYEQYF. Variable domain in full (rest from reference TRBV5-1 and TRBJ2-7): KAGVTQTPRYLIKTRGQQVTLSCSPISGHRSVSWYQQTPGQGLQFLFEYFSETQRNKGNFPGRFSGRQFSNSRSEMNVSTLELGDSALYLCASSQRQGDPYEQYFGPGTRLTVT.

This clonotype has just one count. In DNA form, the CDR3 reads TGTGCCAGCAGCCCGGGACCGTACGGAAACGAGCAGTACTTC. Residues: CASSPGPYGNEQYF. The V gene is TRBV7-9, the J gene TRBJ2-7, with D possibly being TRBD1 or TRBD2 (5 bases each). V was trimmed by 5 bases and J by 5 bases, leaving 16 bases between them. Germline-derived CDR1 and CDR2 are SEHNR and FQNEAQ (reference sequence). The CDR3 sequence is 14 residues long.

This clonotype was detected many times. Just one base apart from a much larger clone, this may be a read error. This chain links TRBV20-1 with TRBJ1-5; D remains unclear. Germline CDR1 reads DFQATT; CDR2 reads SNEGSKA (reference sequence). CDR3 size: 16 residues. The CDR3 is CSASLTSGNPYQSHHF. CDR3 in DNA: TGCAGTGCTAGTCTGACTTCGGGGAACCCATATCAGTCCCACCATTTT.

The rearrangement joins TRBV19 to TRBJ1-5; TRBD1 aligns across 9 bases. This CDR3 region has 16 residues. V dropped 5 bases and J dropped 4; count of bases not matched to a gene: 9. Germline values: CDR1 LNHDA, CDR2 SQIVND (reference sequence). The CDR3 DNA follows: TGTGCCAGTAGTCCGATGGACAGGGGCATAAATCAGCCCCAGCATTTT. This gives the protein CASSPMDRGINQPQHF.

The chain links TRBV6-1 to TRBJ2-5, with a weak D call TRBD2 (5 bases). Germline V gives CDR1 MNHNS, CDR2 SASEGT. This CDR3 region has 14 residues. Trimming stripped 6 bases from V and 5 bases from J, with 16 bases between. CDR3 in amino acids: CASSAGLFRETQYF. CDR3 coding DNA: TGTGCCAGCAGCGCGGGCCTTTTCCGGGAGACCCAGTACTTC.

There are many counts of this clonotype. The CDR3 is CASGLKTGPINTGELFF. Written as DNA, the CDR3 is TGTGCTAGTGGTCTAAAGACAGGCCCAATCAACACCGGGGAGCTGTTTTTT. The gene calls are TRBV12-5 and TRBJ2-2; D is perhaps TRBD1 (6 bases). Germline V lookup: CDR1 LGHNT, CDR2 FRNRAP. The CDR3 totals 17 residues. Trimming stripped 5 bases from V and 2 bases from J, with 18 bases between.